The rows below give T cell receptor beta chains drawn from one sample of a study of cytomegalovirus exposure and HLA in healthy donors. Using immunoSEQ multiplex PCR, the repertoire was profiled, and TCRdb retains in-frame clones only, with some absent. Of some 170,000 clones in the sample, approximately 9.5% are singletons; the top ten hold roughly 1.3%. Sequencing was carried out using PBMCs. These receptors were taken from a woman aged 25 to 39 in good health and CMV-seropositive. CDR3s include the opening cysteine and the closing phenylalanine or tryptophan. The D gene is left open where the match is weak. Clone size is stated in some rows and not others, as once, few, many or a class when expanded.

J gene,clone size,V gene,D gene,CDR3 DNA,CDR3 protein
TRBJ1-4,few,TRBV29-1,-,TGCAGCGTTCCGAGTAGGACAGATAATGAAAAACTGTTTTTT,CSVPSRTDNEKLFF
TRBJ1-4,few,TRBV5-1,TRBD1,TGCGCCAGCAGCTTGGCCCCGGGACAGGATAATGAAAAACTGTTTTTT,CASSLAPGQDNEKLFF
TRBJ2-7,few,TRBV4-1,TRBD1,TGCGCCAGCAGCCAGGGCCGAGGGGACAGCGGATCCCCCGAGCAGTACTTC,CASSQGRGDSGSPEQYF
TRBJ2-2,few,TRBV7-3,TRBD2,TGTGCCAGCAGCCATACTCGCGGGAGGGCCGACGGGGAGCTGTTTTTT,CASSHTRGRADGELFF
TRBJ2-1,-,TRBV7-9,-,TGTGCCAGCAGCACGTACGGGACTCGTATGATAAAACCGTCTAATGAGCAGTTCTTC,CASSTYGTRMIKPSNEQFF
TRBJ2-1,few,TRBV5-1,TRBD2,TGCGCCAGCAGCTTGGCGAGCGGGAGTCTGAATGAGCAGTTCTTC,CASSLASGSLNEQFF
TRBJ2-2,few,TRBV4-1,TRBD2,TGCGCCAGCAGCCAGGCTTACTTACTAGCGGCGGACACCGGGGAGCTGTTTTTT,CASSQAYLLAADTGELFF
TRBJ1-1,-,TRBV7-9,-,TGTGCCAGCAGCTTCTGGCATAAGAACACTGAAGCTTTCTTT,CASSFWHKNTEAFF
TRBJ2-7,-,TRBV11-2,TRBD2,TGTGCCAGCAGGCGTAGCGGGGACGAGCAGTACTTC,CASRRSGDEQYF
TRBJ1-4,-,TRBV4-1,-,TGCGCCAGCAGCCAAGTTGGACAGAATGAAAAACTGTTTTTT,CASSQVGQNEKLFF
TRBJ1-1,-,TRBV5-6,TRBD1,TGTGCCAGCAGCAGGACAGGGGGCGGTAGCACTGAAGCTTTCTTT,CASSRTGGGSTEAFF
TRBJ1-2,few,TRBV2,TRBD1,TGTGCCAGCAGGCTAGGACAGGGACACTATGGCTACACCTTC,CASRLGQGHYGYTF
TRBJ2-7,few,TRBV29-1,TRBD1,TGCAGCGTTGAGCGGCAGGGGGCGGCCTACGAGCAGTACTTC,CSVERQGAAYEQYF
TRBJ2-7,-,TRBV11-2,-,TGTGCCAGCAGCTTAGAGCGGGGGCCCTACGAGCAGTACTTC,CASSLERGPYEQYF
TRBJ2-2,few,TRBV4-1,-,TGCGCCAGCAGCCTCGAGGAGGACACCGGGGAGCTGTTTTTT,CASSLEEDTGELFF
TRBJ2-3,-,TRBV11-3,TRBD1,TGTGCCAGCAGCAGCGGACAGGGAAAGAGGTCAGATACGCAGTATTTT,CASSSGQGKRSDTQYF
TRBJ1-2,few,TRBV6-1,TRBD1,TGTGCCAGCGGCCTACTTGGACAGGGACGCGGCTACACCTTC,CASGLLGQGRGYTF
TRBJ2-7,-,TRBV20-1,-,TGCAGTGCTAGACAGGTCTACGAGCAGTACTTC,CSARQVYEQYF
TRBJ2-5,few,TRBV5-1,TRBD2,TGCGCCAGCAGCACGGGGGGGGGCCTGGAGACCCAGTACTTC,CASSTGGGLETQYF
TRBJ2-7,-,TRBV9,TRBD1,TGTGCCAGCAGCGAAGAGGGGGGACAGGGTTTCCACGAGCAGTACTTC,CASSEEGGQGFHEQYF
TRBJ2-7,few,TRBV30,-,TGTGCCTGGAGTGTACGCTCGGTCGAGCAGTACTTC,CAWSVRSVEQYF
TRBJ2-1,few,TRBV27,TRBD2,TGTGCCAGCAGTCCCCTAGGGACTAGCGGGGACAATGAGCAGTTCTTC,CASSPLGTSGDNEQFF
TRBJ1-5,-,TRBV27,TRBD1,TGTGCCAGCAGTTTAGTACAGGGGGATCAGCCCCAGCATTTT,CASSLVQGDQPQHF
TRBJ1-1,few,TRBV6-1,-,TGTGCCAGCAGACGGGACATTCAACACACTGAAGCTTTCTTT,CASRRDIQHTEAFF
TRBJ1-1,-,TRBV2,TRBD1,TGTGCCAGCAGCCAGGGGGGAGTACGAACTGAAGCTTTCTTT,CASSQGGVRTEAFF
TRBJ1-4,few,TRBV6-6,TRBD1,TGTGCCAGCCGAAGACAGGGGGCTAATGAAAAACTGTTTTTT,CASRRQGANEKLFF